This record concerns one T cell receptor beta chain sequence. Its matching antigen is unknown. The data originate from a study of Ad26.COV2.S vaccination and SARS-CoV-2 variants. General study results and limits: Reported findings describe substantial breadth in spike-specific CD8+ and CD4+ T cell responses following vaccination.

Method: immunoSEQ multiplex PCR; TCRdb's copy keeps in-frame clones and lacks some. The sample yields 250,000 to 300,000 clones, about 87% seen once. V lost 3 bases and J lost 2; bases outside the gene matches: 10. The CDR3 has 18 residues. Germline loops: CDR1 MNHEY, CDR2 SMNVEV (reference sequence). Treatment indicated: approximately 18 received Ad26.COV2.S at low or high dose, single or two shots; 5 received placebo; per-sample allocation not given. Collection of the samples took place on day 63 after the first injection of vaccine or placebo. The sample consisted of peripheral blood, taken in a trial of Ad26.COV2.S vaccine versus placebo. J is TRBJ2-4 and V is TRBV27; 10 bases line up with TRBD2. This TCR was sampled from a person aged 18 to 59 who received the Ad26.COV2.S COVID-19 vaccine or a placebo. The CDR3 sequence: CASSFSGRKGRSKNIQYF. CDR3 DNA: TGTGCCAGCAGTTTTAGCGGGAGGAAGGGCAGGTCCAAAAACATTCAGTACTTC.